What follows are 20 T cell receptor beta chains derived from one specimen sequenced in a study of T cell changes during pregnancy in multiple sclerosis. Using immunoSEQ multiplex PCR, the repertoire was profiled, and TCRdb retains in-frame clones only, with some absent. The sample gives about 58,000 clones, more than 80% of which show up once; under 0.6% is in the top ten. Sequencing was performed on CD4+ T cells from peripheral blood mononuclear cells, taken after pregnancy. The receptor set was obtained from a female donor in good health, enrolled as a control in a pregnancy study.

V is TRBV4-2 and J is TRBJ2-7, with D possibly matching TRBD2 (6 bases). Per the germline V gene, CDR1 is LGHNA and CDR2 is YNFKEQ. Trimming left V 4 bases short and J 2 bases short, with 30 bases between. This CDR3 has 20 residues. CDR3 region: CASSPTTNHGGEVRTYEQYF. CDR3 DNA: TGTGCCAGCAGCCCGACGACCAACCACGGAGGGGAGGTAAGGACCTACGAGCAGTACTTC.

J is TRBJ1-5 and V is TRBV25-1, with a possible D match to TRBD1 (6 bases). The V and J ends lost 4 bases and 6 bases respectively, with 13 bases between them. Germline V gene lookup returns CDR1 MGHDK and CDR2 SYGVNS. This CDR3 has 14 residues. CDR3 nucleotides: TGTGCCAGCAGTGGTGAACAGGGCGGTCAGCCCCAGCATTTT. Encoded protein: CASSGEQGGQPQHF.

The chain links TRBV18 to TRBJ2-1, with D possibly being TRBD2 (6 bases). Germline lookup yields CDR1 KGHSH and CDR2 LQKENI. V lost 2 bases and J 9 bases, leaving 11 bases between the germline ends. This CDR3 comprises 13 residues. This CDR3 reads CASSPATSIEQFF. CDR3 nucleotides: TGTGCCAGCTCACCAGCGACTAGTATTGAGCAGTTCTTC. Complete variable domain (other parts from reference TRBV18 and TRBJ2-1): NAGVMQNPRHLVRRRGQEARLRCSPMKGHSHVYWYRQLPEEGLKFMVYLQKENIIDESGMPKERFSAEFPKEGPSILRIQQVVRGDSAAYFCASSPATSIEQFFGPGTRLTVL.

This clone showed up just a few times. This chain joins TRBV9 and TRBJ1-1; 10 positions agree with TRBD1. Looked up from germline, CDR1 is SGDLS and CDR2 is YYNGEE. This CDR3 has 15 amino acids. The J segment lost 4 bases and the V segment lost 0 bases, leaving 3 bases of the junction unmatched. CDR3 sequence (DNA): TGTGCCAGCAGCGTAGAGGGACAGGGGCGCACTGAAGCTTTCTTT. Encoded protein: CASSVEGQGRTEAFF.

The chain joins TRBV6-1 to TRBJ1-2, with D possibly TRBD1 on 6 matching bases. CDR3 length equals 17 residues. The V end lost 3 bases, the J end lost 0 bases, and 17 bases lay between the germline ends. Germline values: CDR1 MNHNS, CDR2 SASEGT. This CDR3 reads CASSDRRTAKTNYGYTF. The CDR3, as DNA: TGTGCCAGCAGTGACCGCCGGACAGCCAAAACTAACTATGGCTACACCTTC.

This clone was recorded once. The V call is TRBV6-5, the J call TRBJ2-5; tentative D call: TRBD2 (6 bases). CDR1 is MNHEY, CDR2 SVGAGI, per germline. This CDR3 has 13 residues. V was clipped by 5 bases and J by 11 bases, with 18 bases between them. For the CDR3, the DNA is TGTGCCAGCAGTAGCCGGGACTCCCGACAGCAGTACTTC. This encodes CASSSRDSRQQYF.

The chain is built from TRBV21-1 and TRBJ2-1; the table gives TRBD2 as D, unverified against the DNA. TRBV21-1 is shown as a pseudogene. The CDR3 loop spans 15 amino acids. The CDR3, as DNA: TGTGCCAGCAGCAAAATCCCCCCGAGCGGCAATGAGCAGTTCTTC. Translating it yields CASSKIPPSGNEQFF.

The chain is built from TRBV7-3 and TRBJ2-7, with 7 bases aligning to TRBD1. The germline V gene encodes CDR1 SGHTA and CDR2 FQGTGA. V dropped 6 bases and J dropped 3; count of bases not matched to a gene: 8. The CDR3 sequence is 14 residues long. This CDR3 reads CASSWTRDSYEQYF. The CDR3 region has the DNA TGTGCCAGCAGTTGGACTCGGGACAGCTACGAGCAGTACTTC.

This chain connects TRBV19 to TRBJ1-2; 8 bases fit TRBD1. V gave up 7 bases and J gave up 4 bases; unmatched junction bases: 5. CDR1 and CDR2 from the germline V gene are LNHDA and SQIVND (reference sequence). This CDR3 spans 13 amino acids. The CDR3 DNA reads TGTGCCAGTATCGGGACAGGACCCTATGGCTACACCTTC. Translated, it gives CASIGTGPYGYTF.

The rearrangement links TRBV5-1 to TRBJ2-5; 10 nucleotides agree with TRBD1. Germline trimming cut 4 bases from V and 11 bases from J; bases unmatched to any gene: 14. The CDR3 covers 15 residues. Germline V gives CDR1 SGHRS, CDR2 YFSETQ. The CDR3 DNA reads TGCGCCAGCAGCAGACTAGACAGGGGGCTGGGAGAGCAGTACTTC. Its protein product is CASSRLDRGLGEQYF.

The CDR3 nucleotides read TGCGCCAGCAGTTCAATTGGGGGGAATGATCAGCCCCAGCATTTT. Translated: CASSSIGGNDQPQHF. The V and J genes are TRBV5-1 and TRBJ1-5, with D perhaps TRBD1 (5 bases). The V and J ends lost 5 bases and 5 bases respectively, with 17 bases between them. The CDR3 sequence is 15 residues long. Germline V gives CDR1 SGHRS, CDR2 YFSETQ.

The chain carries TRBV14 and TRBJ1-1, with D perhaps TRBD1 (6 bases). Per germline, CDR1 SGHDN and CDR2 FVKESK. The CDR3 extends over 13 amino acids. The germline V and J ends were trimmed by 8 bases and 4 bases, with 14 bases remaining between them. CDR3 protein: CASRTARGTEAFF. The CDR3 DNA reads TGTGCCAGCCGGACAGCAAGAGGCACTGAAGCTTTCTTT.

This chain connects TRBV19 to TRBJ2-2; no definite D call. Germline V gene data show CDR1 as LNHDA and CDR2 as SQIVND (reference sequence). Trimming left V 6 bases short and J 7 bases short, with 12 bases between. The CDR3 length is 13 residues. CDR3 amino acids: CASRVTRGGELFF. Written as DNA, the CDR3 is TGTGCCAGTAGGGTGACCAGAGGCGGGGAGCTGTTTTTT.

This clone has only one observation. The genes are TRBV11-1 and TRBJ2-1, with D perhaps TRBD2 (7 bases). Germline CDR1 is SGHAT and CDR2 is FQDESV (reference sequence). Trimming pared 6 bases from V and 15 bases from J, leaving 15 bases between. The CDR3 is 11 residues long. CDR3 sequence: CASSTGGRLFF. DNA for the CDR3: TGTGCCAGCAGTACGGGGGGCCGGCTGTTCTTC.

This clone was recorded once. The J gene is TRBJ1-1, the V gene TRBV5-6, with TRBD1 matching over 7 bases. This CDR3 is built from 13 residues. The ends lost 5 bases at V and 5 bases at J; junction bases unmatched: 6. Germline V gene lookup returns CDR1 SGHDT and CDR2 YYEEEE. The CDR3 nucleotides read TGTGCCAGCAGGCTGTTCAGGGGGACTGAAGCTTTCTTT. As protein: CASRLFRGTEAFF. Variable domain in full (rest from reference TRBV5-6 and TRBJ1-1): DAGVTQSPTHLIKTRGQQVTLRCSPKSGHDTVSWYQQALGQGPQFIFQYYEEEERQRGNFPDRFSGHQFPNYSSELNVNALLLGDSALYLCASRLFRGTEAFFGQGTRLTVV.

The chain combines TRBV5-4 with TRBJ1-6; D gene uncertain. Per the germline V gene, CDR1 is SGHNT and CDR2 is YYREEE (reference sequence). The CDR3 sequence is 14 residues long. Trimming took 4 bases from V and 7 from J, leaving 12 bases between them. This CDR3 reads CASSKEGNNSPLHF. The CDR3 DNA reads TGTGCCAGCAGCAAGGAGGGAAACAATTCACCCCTCCACTTT.

Only one count was recorded for this clone. This sequence joins TRBV30 and TRBJ2-1; TRBD2 agrees at 11 bases. The V and J ends lost 4 bases and 4 bases, in that order; junction bases with no gene match: 6. The CDR3 has 15 amino acids. Germline-derived CDR1 and CDR2 are GTSNPN and SVGIG (reference sequence). The CDR3 nucleotides are TGTGCCTGGACACCGGGACTAGCGGTTTACAATGAGCAGTTCTTC. Translated: CAWTPGLAVYNEQFF.

The J gene is TRBJ1-1, the V gene TRBV6-6, with TRBD1 as a possible D gene (6 bases). The CDR3 loop spans 15 amino acids. Germline lookup yields CDR1 MNHNY and CDR2 SVGAGI (reference sequence). V lost 10 bases and J lost 1, with 19 bases in between. CDR3: CATAMGAQQNTEAFF. For the CDR3, the DNA is TGTGCCACTGCAATGGGGGCTCAACAGAACACTGAAGCTTTCTTT.

The DNA for the CDR3 is TGTGCCAGCAGCTGGCGGGATTTAGCGAGATGGGGCACAGATACGCAGTATTTT. Encoded protein: CASSWRDLARWGTDTQYF. The chain is built from TRBV5-4 and TRBJ2-3, with D perhaps TRBD2 (6 bases). Per germline, CDR1 SGHNT and CDR2 YYREEE (reference sequence). This CDR3 contains 18 residues. Trimming shortened V by 3 bases and J by 1 base, and 21 bases separated the two germline ends.

This clone was counted a few times. This chain joins TRBV2 and TRBJ2-2; no definite D call. This CDR3 contains 15 residues. Trimming shortened V by 5 bases and J by 0 bases, and 10 bases separated the two germline ends. The germline CDR1 and CDR2 sequences are SNHLY and FYNNEI. The CDR3 loop is CASSLLPANTGELFF. CDR3 nucleotide sequence: TGTGCCAGCAGTCTGCTCCCAGCGAACACCGGGGAGCTGTTTTTT.